The entry below describes one T cell receptor beta chain. The antigen remains unidentified. A second PCR, run for about 6 to 12 cycles, used a sample-barcoded 5' primer plus a J-beta primer mix. The template-switch adaptor was a 5' adaptor with 12 random nucleotides. It tagged each cDNA molecule. TCRdb passed the 5' RACE reads through MiXCR, listing each CDR3 protein once. This table has roughly 1.5 million distinct CDR3 sequences, about 45% appearing once. Germline V gene lookup returns CDR1 SGHRS and CDR2 YFSETQ. The CDR3 spans 14 residues. The V end was cut by 6 bases, the J end by 0 bases, with 9 bases between. This record comes from a study of blood T cells in healthy people across ages. In the study overall: Capture by template switching was about one barcoded beta molecule per two T cells.

General study points: Strong correlation was found linking TCR beta diversity to naive T cell percentage.

This TCR came from a woman between 18 and 29 years old in good health. Input material: blood. The V and J genes are TRBV5-1 and TRBJ1-4; D is possibly TRBD1 (6 bases). The chain's CDR3 is CASTQGTTNEKLFF. The CDR3 region has the DNA TGCGCCAGCACCCAGGGGACAACTAATGAAAAACTGTTTTTT.